The 19 T cell receptor beta chains presented below share a single source sample, sequenced in a study of shared clonotypes between healthy human individuals. The repertoire was sequenced with immunoSEQ multiplex PCR; TCRdb's copy has only in-frame clones and lacks some. The data show some 480,000 clones, with roughly 85% seen just once and 12% held by the top ten. Input material: PBMCs. All receptors derive from a woman aged 40 to 49 in good health. Some clones in this sample may be carry-over from other donors' samples.

Of note for this clone: The same CDR3 arises from other DNA sequences in this sample as well. This chain links TRBV4-3 with TRBJ2-2; no firm D call. Trimming removed 1 base at V and 4 bases at J, with 4 bases between. The CDR3 extends over 13 amino acids. Germline V gives CDR1 LGHNA, CDR2 YSLEER. The CDR3 protein is CASSQGVTGELFF. The CDR3 nucleotides read TGCGCCAGCAGCCAAGGCGTCACCGGGGAGCTGTTTTTT.

The J gene is TRBJ2-5, the V gene TRBV29-1, with D maybe TRBD2 (6 bases). The end of the DNA aligns better with TRBJ2-7, so the J call may be wrong. Germline lookup yields CDR1 SQVTM and CDR2 ANQGSEA. The CDR3 spans 13 residues. For the CDR3, the DNA is TGCAGCGTTAGACTAGGAAGGGACTACGAGCAGTACTTC. Translating gives CSVRLGRDYEQYF.

The chain employs TRBV7-2 and TRBJ1-1; no clear D. CDR1 is SGHTA, CDR2 FQGNSA, per germline. V lost 4 bases and J 5 bases, leaving 14 bases between the germline ends. The CDR3 is 14 amino acids. CDR3 DNA: TGTGCCAGCAGCTCGCTAGCTGTAGGGACTGAAGCTTTCTTT. This sequence encodes CASSSLAVGTEAFF.

The V call is TRBV10-2, the J call TRBJ2-3; perhaps TRBD2 as D (5 bases). This CDR3 has 15 residues. Trimming removed 0 bases from V and 3 bases from J, with 10 bases in between. The germline V gene encodes CDR1 WSHSY and CDR2 SAAADI. CDR3 sequence: CASSESNGGTDTQYF. The CDR3 nucleotides are TGCGCCAGCAGTGAGTCGAACGGCGGGACAGATACGCAGTATTTT.

The V and J genes are TRBV4-2 and TRBJ1-1, with D possibly TRBD1 on 5 matching bases. The CDR3 length is 14 residues. V lost 5 bases, J lost 5 bases, and 15 bases lay in between. Germline CDR1 LGHNA, CDR2 YNFKEQ. The CDR3 loop reads CASSFKIGETEAFF. The CDR3 nucleotides read TGTGCCAGCAGCTTCAAAATAGGGGAGACTGAAGCTTTCTTT.

This clone was observed once. V and J are TRBV7-8 and TRBJ2-7; 10 positions match TRBD2. The CDR3 has 16 residues. V was clipped by 5 bases and J by 1 base; unmatched bases: 8. The germline gives CDR1 SGHVS, CDR2 FQNEAQ. The CDR3 reads CASSPGLAIGSYEQYF. The CDR3, as DNA: TGTGCCAGCAGCCCGGGACTAGCGATAGGGTCCTACGAGCAGTACTTC.

Notes on this clone: At one end, the junction sequence differs from germline, possibly due to a read error. The sample carries other DNA sequences with the same CDR3. This chain joins TRBV28 and TRBJ1-5; D is unclear. CDR1 is MDHEN and CDR2 is SYDVKM in the germline V gene. The CDR3 has 14 amino acids. This CDR3 is CASSLFGFNQPQHF. DNA of the CDR3: TGTGCCAGCAGTTTATTCGGCTTCAATCAGCCTCAGCATTTT.

The V and J genes are TRBV7-2 and TRBJ2-5, with 7 bases that match TRBD1. V shed 3 bases and J 4 bases; nucleotides not matched to a gene: 5. The CDR3 is made up of 14 amino acids. Germline V gives CDR1 SGHTA, CDR2 FQGNSA. CDR3 region: CASSFRQGSETQYF. The CDR3 DNA follows: TGTGCCAGCAGCTTCAGACAGGGATCAGAGACCCAGTACTTC. Using reference TRBV7-2 and TRBJ2-5 for the parts outside the CDR3, the full variable domain is GAGVSQSPSNKVTEKGKDVELRCDPISGHTALYWYRQSLGQGLEFLIYFQGNSAPDKSGLPSDRFSAERTGGSVSTLTIQRTQQEDSAVYLCASSFRQGSETQYFGPGTRLLVL.

The chain has TRBV18 and TRBJ2-2, with 7 bases fitting TRBD1. The CDR3 consists of 16 residues. With 3 bases clipped from V and 7 bases from J, the junction kept 11 bases outside the gene matches. Germline CDR1 reads KGHSH; CDR2 reads LQKENI. The CDR3 bases are TGTGCCAGCTCACCCCAGTCCACAGGGGTAGGCGGGGAGCTGTTTTTT. Translation gives CASSPQSTGVGGELFF. Full variable domain (rest looked up from reference TRBV18 and TRBJ2-2): NAGVMQNPRHLVRRRGQEARLRCSPMKGHSHVYWYRQLPEEGLKFMVYLQKENIIDESGMPKERFSAEFPKEGPSILRIQQVVRGDSAAYFCASSPQSTGVGGELFFGEGSRLTVL.

The J gene is TRBJ2-2, the V gene TRBV5-1; D not resolved. Trimming removed 4 bases from V and 1 base from J, with 11 bases in between. The CDR3 extends over 15 amino acids. From germline, CDR1 is SGHRS and CDR2 YFSETQ. The DNA for the CDR3 is TGCGCCAGCAGCGCCACCGCAGAGAACACCGGGGAGCTGTTTTTT. This sequence encodes CASSATAENTGELFF.

The rearrangement links TRBV18 to TRBJ1-1; D ambiguous. The CDR3 has 15 amino acids. V lost 0 bases, J lost 11 bases, and 19 bases lay in between. The germline CDR1 and CDR2 sequences are KGHSH and LQKENI. Written as DNA, the CDR3 is TGTGCCAGCTCACCACCGACGGACCGTGGCGGGTGGGCTTTCTTT. It encodes CASSPPTDRGGWAFF.

The J gene is TRBJ2-3, the V gene TRBV5-4; TRBD1 aligns across 10 bases. V was clipped by 3 bases and J by 3 bases; unmatched bases: 4. Germline V CDR1 and CDR2: SGHNT, YYREEE (reference sequence). The CDR3 extends over 15 amino acids. The CDR3 nucleotides are TGTGCCAGCAGCTCAGGGACAGGGGCAACAGATACGCAGTATTTT. Its translation: CASSSGTGATDTQYF.

This clone was seen a single time. The V call is TRBV7-7, the J call TRBJ2-2; 7 nucleotides agree with TRBD2. This CDR3 has 14 amino acids. The V segment lost 5 bases and the J segment 4 bases; nucleotides outside the gene matches: 4. Germline-derived CDR1 and CDR2 are SSHAT and FNYEAQ (reference sequence). This CDR3 reads CASSPSSGTGELFF. CDR3 nucleotides: TGTGCCAGCAGCCCCTCTAGCGGCACCGGGGAGCTGTTTTTT.

The CDR3 loop reads CASSFPQRLAHEQYF. CDR3 nucleotides: TGTGCCAGCAGTTTTCCCCAAAGACTAGCACACGAGCAGTACTTC. The V call is TRBV28, the J call TRBJ2-7; 7 nucleotides align to TRBD2. V gave up 3 bases and J gave up 5 bases; unmatched junction bases: 10. CDR3 size: 15 residues. Germline CDR1 is MDHEN and CDR2 is SYDVKM.

With respect to this clone: One junction end does not reproduce the germline sequence, and a read error may be involved. The CDR3 here is CASSSYRSFYDEQFF. CDR3 in DNA: TGTGCCAGCAGTTCCTACCGCTCATTCTACGATGAGCAGTTCTTC. The V gene is TRBV27, the J gene TRBJ2-1; D not resolved. The CDR3 contains 15 residues. CDR1 is MNHEY, CDR2 SMNVEV, per germline (reference sequence).

The chain couples TRBV5-1 to TRBJ2-7; D may be TRBD1 (6 bases). V dropped 4 bases and J dropped 12 bases, with 20 bases sitting between them. The CDR3 sequence is 13 residues long. CDR1 SGHRS and CDR2 YFSETQ come from the germline V gene. The CDR3 region has the DNA TGCGCCAGCAGCCTGGAGATTCCGGGACAACTGTACTTC. Its translation: CASSLEIPGQLYF.

The chain combines TRBV27 with TRBJ2-7; 10 bases are shared with TRBD2. The V and J ends lost 5 bases and 0 bases, in that order; junction bases with no gene match: 1. The length of the CDR3 is 14 residues. The germline gives CDR1 MNHEY, CDR2 SMNVEV (reference sequence). CDR3 nucleotide sequence: TGTGCCAGCAGTCTAGCGGGAGACTCCTACGAGCAGTACTTC. It yields the protein CASSLAGDSYEQYF.

V usage is TRBV6-4 and J usage is TRBJ2-2; no definite D call. Trimming stripped 0 bases from V and 3 bases from J, with 11 bases between. Germline CDR1 and CDR2: MRHNA and SNTAGT. CDR3 length equals 16 residues. CDR3 region: CASSDSEGLHTGELFF. DNA of the CDR3: TGTGCCAGCAGTGACTCGGAAGGGCTTCACACCGGGGAGCTGTTTTTT.

In this sample, this clone turned up a few times. The DNA for the CDR3 is TGTGCCAGCAGCCCCGAGTACTCCTACAATGAGCAGTTCTTC. Amino acid sequence: CASSPEYSYNEQFF. J is TRBJ2-1 and V is TRBV5-5, with unresolved D. Germline CDR1 SGHKS, CDR2 YYEKEE (reference sequence). The CDR3 extends over 14 amino acids. V was clipped by 4 bases and J by 0 bases, with 8 bases between them.